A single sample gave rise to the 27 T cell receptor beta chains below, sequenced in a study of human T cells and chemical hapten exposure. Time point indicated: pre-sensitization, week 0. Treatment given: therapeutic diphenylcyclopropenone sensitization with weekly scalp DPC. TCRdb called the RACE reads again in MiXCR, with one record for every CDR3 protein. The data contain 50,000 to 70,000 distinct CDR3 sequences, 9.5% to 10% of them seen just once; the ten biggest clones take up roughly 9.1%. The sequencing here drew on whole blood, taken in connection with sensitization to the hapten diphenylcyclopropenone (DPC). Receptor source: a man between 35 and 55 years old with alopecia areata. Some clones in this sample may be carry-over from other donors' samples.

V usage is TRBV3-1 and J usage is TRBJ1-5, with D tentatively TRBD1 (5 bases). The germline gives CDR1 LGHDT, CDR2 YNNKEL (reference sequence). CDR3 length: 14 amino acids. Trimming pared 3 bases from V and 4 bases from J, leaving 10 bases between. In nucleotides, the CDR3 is TGTGCCAGCAGCCAGAACGCAGGGAATCAGCCCCAGCATTTT. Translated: CASSQNAGNQPQHF.

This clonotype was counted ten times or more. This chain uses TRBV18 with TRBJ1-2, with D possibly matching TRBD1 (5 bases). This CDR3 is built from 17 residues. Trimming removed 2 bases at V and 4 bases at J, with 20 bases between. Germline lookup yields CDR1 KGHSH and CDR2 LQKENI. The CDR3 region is CASSPAHRGGRGYGYTF. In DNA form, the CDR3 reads TGTGCCAGCTCACCAGCACACCGGGGCGGACGGGGCTATGGCTACACCTTC.

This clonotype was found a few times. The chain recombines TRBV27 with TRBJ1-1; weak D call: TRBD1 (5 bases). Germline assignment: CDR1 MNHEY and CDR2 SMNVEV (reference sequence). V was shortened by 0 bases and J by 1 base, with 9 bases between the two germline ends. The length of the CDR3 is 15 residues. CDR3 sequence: CASSLSRQGNTEAFF. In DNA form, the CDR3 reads TGTGCCAGCAGTTTATCGCGGCAGGGGAACACTGAAGCTTTCTTT.

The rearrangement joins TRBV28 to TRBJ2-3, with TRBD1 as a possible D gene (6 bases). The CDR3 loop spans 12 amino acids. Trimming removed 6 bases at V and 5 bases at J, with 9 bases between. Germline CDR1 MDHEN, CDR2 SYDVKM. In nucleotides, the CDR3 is TGTGCCAGCAGCTTACAGGGAGATACGCAGTATTTT. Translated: CASSLQGDTQYF.

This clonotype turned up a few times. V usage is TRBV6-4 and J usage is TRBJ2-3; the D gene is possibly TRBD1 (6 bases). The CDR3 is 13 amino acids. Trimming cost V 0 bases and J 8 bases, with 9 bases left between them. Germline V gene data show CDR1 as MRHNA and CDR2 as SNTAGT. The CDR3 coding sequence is TGTGCCAGCAGTGACTCCGGGACAAGTACGCAGTATTTT. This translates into CASSDSGTSTQYF.

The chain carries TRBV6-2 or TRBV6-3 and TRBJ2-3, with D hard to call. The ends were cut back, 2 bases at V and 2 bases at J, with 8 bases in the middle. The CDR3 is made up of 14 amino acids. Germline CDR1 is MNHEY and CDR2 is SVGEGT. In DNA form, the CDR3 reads TGTGCCAGCAGTTACGGCAGCACCACAGATACGCAGTATTTT. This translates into CASSYGSTTDTQYF.

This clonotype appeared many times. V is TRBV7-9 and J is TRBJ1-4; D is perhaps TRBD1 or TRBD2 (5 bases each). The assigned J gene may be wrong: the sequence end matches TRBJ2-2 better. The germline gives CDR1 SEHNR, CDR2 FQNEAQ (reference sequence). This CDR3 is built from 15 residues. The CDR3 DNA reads TGTGCCAGCAGCTTAGAGGGGTTCGGGGCGGCGGAGCTGTTTTTT. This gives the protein CASSLEGFGAAELFF.

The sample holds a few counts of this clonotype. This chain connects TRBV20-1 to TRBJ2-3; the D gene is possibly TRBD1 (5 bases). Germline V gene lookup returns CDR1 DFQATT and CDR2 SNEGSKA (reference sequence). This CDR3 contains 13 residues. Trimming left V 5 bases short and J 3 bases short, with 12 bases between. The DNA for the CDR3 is TGCAGTGCTTACCGACAGCAGACAGATACGCAGTATTTT. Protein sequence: CSAYRQQTDTQYF.

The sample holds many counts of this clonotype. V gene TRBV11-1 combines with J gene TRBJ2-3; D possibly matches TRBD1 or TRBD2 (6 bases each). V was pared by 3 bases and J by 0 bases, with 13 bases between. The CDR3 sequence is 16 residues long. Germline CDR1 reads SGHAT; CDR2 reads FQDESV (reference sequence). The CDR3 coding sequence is TGTGCCAGCAGCTTTGCCCGGGGGCTGAGCACAGATACGCAGTATTTT. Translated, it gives CASSFARGLSTDTQYF. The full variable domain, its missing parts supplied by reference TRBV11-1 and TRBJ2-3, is EAEVAQSPRYKITEKSQAVAFWCDPISGHATLYWYRQILGQGPELLVQFQDESVVDDSQLPKDRFSAERLKGVDSTLKIQPAELGDSAMYLCASSFARGLSTDTQYFGPGTRLTVL.

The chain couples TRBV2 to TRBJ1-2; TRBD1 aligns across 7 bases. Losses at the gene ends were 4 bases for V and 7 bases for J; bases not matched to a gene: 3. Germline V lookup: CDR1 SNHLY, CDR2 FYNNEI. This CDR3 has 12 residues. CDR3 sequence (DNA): TGTGCCAGCAGTGCACAGGGGACTGGCTACACCTTC. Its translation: CASSAQGTGYTF.

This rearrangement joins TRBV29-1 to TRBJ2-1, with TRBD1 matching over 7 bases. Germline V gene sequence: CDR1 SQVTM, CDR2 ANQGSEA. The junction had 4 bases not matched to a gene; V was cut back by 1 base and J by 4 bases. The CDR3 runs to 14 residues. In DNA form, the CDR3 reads TGCAGCGTTGAAGGGGGACAGCTGTACAATGAGCAGTTCTTC. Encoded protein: CSVEGGQLYNEQFF.

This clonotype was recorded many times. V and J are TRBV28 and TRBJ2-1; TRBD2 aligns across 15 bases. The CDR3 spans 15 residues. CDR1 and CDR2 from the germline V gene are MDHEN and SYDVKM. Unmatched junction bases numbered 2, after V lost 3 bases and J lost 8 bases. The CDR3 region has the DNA TGTGCCAGCAGTTTCGGGACTAGCGGGAGGCATGAGCAGTTCTTC. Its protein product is CASSFGTSGRHEQFF. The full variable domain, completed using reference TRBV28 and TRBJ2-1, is DVKVTQSSRYLVKRTGEKVFLECVQDMDHENMFWYRQDPGLGLRLIYFSYDVKMKEKGDIPEGYSVSREKKERFSLILESASTNQTSMYLCASSFGTSGRHEQFFGPGTRLTVL.

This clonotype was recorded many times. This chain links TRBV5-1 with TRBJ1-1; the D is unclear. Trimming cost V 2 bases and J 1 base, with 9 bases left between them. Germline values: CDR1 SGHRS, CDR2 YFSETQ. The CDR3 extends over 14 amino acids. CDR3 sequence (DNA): TGCGCCAGCAGCTTAGGCCAGACGAACACTGAAGCTTTCTTT. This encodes CASSLGQTNTEAFF.

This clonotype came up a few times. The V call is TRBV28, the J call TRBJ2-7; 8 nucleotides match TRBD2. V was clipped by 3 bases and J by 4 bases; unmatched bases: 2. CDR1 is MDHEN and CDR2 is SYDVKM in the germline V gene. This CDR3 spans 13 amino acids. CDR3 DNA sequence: TGTGCCAGCAGTTTTAGCGGGACTTACGAGCAGTACTTC. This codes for CASSFSGTYEQYF.

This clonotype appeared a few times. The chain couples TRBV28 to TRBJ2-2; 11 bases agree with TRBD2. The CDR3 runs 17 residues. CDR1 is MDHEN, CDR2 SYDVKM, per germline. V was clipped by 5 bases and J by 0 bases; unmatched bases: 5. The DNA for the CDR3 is TGTGCCAGCAGTCTAGCGGGAGGCAATACGAACACCGGGGAGCTGTTTTTT. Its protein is CASSLAGGNTNTGELFF.

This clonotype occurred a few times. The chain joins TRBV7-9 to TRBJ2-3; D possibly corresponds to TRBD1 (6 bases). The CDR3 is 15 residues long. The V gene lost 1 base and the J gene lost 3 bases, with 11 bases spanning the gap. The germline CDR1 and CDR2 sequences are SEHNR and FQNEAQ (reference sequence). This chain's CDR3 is CASSLVGQPTDTQYF. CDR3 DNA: TGTGCCAGCAGCTTAGTTGGACAGCCGACAGATACGCAGTATTTT. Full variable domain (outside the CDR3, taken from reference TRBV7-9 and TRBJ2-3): DTGVSQNPRHKITKRGQNVTFRCDPISEHNRLYWYRQTLGQGPEFLTYFQNEAQLEKSRLLSDRFSAERPKGSFSTLEIQRTEQGDSAMYLCASSLVGQPTDTQYFGPGTRLTVL.

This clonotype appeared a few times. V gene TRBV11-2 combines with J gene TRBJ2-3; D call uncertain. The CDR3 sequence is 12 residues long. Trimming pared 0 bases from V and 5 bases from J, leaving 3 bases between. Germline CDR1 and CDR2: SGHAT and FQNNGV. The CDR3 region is CASSLDGDTQYF. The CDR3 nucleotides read TGTGCCAGCAGCTTAGATGGAGATACGCAGTATTTT.

The CDR3 DNA reads as TGCAGTGCTAGAGATCAAGGACTAGCGGGAGGGCGGAGGCAGTTCTTC. Translated: CSARDQGLAGGRRQFF. The rearrangement joins TRBV20-1 to TRBJ2-1; 15 bases are shared with TRBD2. Germline CDR1 is DFQATT and CDR2 is SNEGSKA (reference sequence). J gave up 12 bases and V 0 bases, and 9 bases lay outside the gene matches. The CDR3 covers 16 residues.

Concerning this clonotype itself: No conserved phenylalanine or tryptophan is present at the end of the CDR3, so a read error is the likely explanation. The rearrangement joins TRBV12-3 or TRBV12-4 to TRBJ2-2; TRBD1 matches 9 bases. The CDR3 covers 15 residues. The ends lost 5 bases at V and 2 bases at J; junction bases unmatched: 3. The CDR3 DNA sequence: TGTGCCAGCAGTACAGGGGGCTTAAACACCGGGGAGCTGTTTTTA. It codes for CASSTGGLNTGELFL.

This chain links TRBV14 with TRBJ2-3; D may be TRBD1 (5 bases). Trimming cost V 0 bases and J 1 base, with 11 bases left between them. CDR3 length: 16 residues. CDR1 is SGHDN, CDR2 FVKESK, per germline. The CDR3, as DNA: TGTGCCAGCAGCCAAGATCTTAGGGGCGGCACAGATACGCAGTATTTT. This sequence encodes CASSQDLRGGTDTQYF.

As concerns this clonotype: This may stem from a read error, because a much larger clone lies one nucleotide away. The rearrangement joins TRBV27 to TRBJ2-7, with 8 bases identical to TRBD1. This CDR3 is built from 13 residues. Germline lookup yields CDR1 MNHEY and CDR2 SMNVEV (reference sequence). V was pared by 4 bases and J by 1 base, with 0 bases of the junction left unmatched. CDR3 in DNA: TGTGCCAGCAGTTACAGGGGGTCCTACGAGCAGTACTTC. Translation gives CASSYRGSYEQYF.

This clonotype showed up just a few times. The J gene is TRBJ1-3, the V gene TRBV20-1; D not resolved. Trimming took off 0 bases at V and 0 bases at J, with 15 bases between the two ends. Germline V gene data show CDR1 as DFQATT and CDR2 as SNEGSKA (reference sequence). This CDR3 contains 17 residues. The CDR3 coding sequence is TGCAGTGCTAGAGACTCCCTCTTTGAGGGCTCTGGAAACACCATATATTTT. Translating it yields CSARDSLFEGSGNTIYF.

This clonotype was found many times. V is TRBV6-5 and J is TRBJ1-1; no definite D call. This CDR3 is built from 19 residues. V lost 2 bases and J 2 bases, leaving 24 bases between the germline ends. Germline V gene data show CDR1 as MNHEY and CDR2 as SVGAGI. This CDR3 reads CASSYRPPLQAQTNTEAFF. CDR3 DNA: TGTGCCAGCAGTTACCGCCCCCCATTGCAGGCTCAGACTAACACTGAAGCTTTCTTT.

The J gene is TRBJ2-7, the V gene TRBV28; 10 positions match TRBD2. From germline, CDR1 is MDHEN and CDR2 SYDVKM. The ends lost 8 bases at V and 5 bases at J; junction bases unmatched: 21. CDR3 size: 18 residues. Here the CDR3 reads CASLAPPSSSGRRNEQYF. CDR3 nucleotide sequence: TGTGCCAGCTTAGCACCCCCCTCGTCTAGCGGGAGAAGGAACGAGCAGTACTTC.

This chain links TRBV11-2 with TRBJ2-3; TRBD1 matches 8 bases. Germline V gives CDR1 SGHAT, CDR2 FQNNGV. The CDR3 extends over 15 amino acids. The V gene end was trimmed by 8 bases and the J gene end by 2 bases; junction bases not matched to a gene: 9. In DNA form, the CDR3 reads TGTGCCAGCGGGGGTTGGACAGGGATCACAGATACGCAGTATTTT. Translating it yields CASGGWTGITDTQYF. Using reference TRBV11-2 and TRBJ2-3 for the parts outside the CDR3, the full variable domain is EAGVAQSPRYKIIEKRQSVAFWCNPISGHATLYWYQQILGQGPKLLIQFQNNGVVDDSQLPKDRFSAERLKGVDSTLKIQPAKLEDSAVYLCASGGWTGITDTQYFGPGTRLTVL.

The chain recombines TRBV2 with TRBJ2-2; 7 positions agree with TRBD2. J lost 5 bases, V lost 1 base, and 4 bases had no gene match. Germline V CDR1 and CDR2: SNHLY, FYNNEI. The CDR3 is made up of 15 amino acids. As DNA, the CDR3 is TGTGCCAGCAGTGAAGACGGGAGGAGTACCGGGGAGCTGTTTTTT. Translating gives CASSEDGRSTGELFF. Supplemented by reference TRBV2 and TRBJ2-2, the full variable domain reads EPEVTQTPSHQVTQMGQEVILRCVPISNHLYFYWYRQILGQKVEFLVSFYNNEISEKSEIFDDQFSVERPDGSNFTLKIRSTKLEDSAMYFCASSEDGRSTGELFFGEGSRLTVL.

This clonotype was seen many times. The CDR3 coding sequence is TGTGCCAGCAGCACCGGGGGGAGAGATACGCAGTATTTT. Residues: CASSTGGRDTQYF. The rearrangement links TRBV7-9 to TRBJ2-3, with 7 positions matching TRBD2. The CDR3 runs to 13 residues. In germline, CDR1 is SEHNR, CDR2 FQNEAQ (reference sequence). V shed 5 bases, J shed 5 bases, and the junction held 4 bases outside the gene matches.